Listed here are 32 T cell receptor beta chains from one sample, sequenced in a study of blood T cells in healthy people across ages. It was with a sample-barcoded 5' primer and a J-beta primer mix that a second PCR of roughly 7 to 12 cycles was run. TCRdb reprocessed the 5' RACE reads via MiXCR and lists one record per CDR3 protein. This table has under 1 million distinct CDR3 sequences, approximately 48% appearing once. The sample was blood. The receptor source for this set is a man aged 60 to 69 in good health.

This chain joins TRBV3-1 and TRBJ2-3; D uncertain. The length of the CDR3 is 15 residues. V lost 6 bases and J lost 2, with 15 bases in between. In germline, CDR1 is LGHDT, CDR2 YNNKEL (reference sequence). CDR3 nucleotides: TGTGCCAGCAGTCGACAAATAGGATTCACAGATACGCAGTATTTT. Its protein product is CASSRQIGFTDTQYF.

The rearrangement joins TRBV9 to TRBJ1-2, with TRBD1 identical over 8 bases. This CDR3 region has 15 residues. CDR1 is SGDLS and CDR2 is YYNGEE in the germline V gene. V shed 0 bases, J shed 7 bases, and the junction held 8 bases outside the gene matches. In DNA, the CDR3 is TGTGCCAGCAGCGTAGGGCCGACAGGGGATCGTGGCTACACCTTC. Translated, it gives CASSVGPTGDRGYTF.

CDR3 region: CASSIGGSAPGEQFF. In nucleotides, the CDR3 is TGTGCCAGTAGTATAGGGGGCAGCGCGCCTGGGGAGCAGTTCTTC. This chain links TRBV19 with TRBJ2-1; D is possibly TRBD1 (5 bases). CDR3 length equals 15 residues. The V and J ends lost 1 base and 10 bases respectively, with 17 bases between them. The V gene's germline CDR1 is LNHDA and CDR2 SQIVND (reference sequence).

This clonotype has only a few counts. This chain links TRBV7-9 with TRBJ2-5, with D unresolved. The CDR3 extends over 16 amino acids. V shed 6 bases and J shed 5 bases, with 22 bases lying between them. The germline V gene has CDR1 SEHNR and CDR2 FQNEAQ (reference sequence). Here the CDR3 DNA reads TGTGCCAGCAGGAAGACTCCGACCGAGTCTGGGGAGACCCAGTACTTC. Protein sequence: CASRKTPTESGETQYF. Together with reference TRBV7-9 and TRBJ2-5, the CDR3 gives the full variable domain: DTGVSQNPRHKITKRGQNVTFRCDPISEHNRLYWYRQTLGQGPEFLTYFQNEAQLEKSRLLSDRFSAERPKGSFSTLEIQRTEQGDSAMYLCASRKTPTESGETQYFGPGTRLLVL.

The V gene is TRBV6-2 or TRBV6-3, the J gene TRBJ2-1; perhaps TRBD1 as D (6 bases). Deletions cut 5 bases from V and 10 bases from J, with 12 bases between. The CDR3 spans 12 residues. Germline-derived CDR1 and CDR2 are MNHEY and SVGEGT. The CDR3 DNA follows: TGTGCCAGCAGTAACACAGGGTACGAGCAGTTCTTC. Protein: CASSNTGYEQFF.

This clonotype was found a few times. CDR3 residues: CASSQRQGAYEQYF. CDR3 bases: TGCGCCAGCAGCCAAAGGCAAGGAGCCTACGAGCAGTACTTC. The rearrangement joins TRBV4-1 to TRBJ2-7, with unresolved D. V was clipped by 2 bases and J by 2 bases, with 10 bases between them. This CDR3 has 14 amino acids. The germline V gene encodes CDR1 MGHRA and CDR2 YSYEKL.

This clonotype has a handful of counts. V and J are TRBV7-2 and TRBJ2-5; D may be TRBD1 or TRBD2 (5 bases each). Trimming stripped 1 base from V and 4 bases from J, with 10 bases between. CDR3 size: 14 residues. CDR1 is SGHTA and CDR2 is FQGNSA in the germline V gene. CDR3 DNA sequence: TGTGCCAGCAGCTTAGGTGGGGGAGTAGAGACCCAGTACTTC. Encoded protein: CASSLGGGVETQYF. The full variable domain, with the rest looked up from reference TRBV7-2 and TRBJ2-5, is GAGVSQSPSNKVTEKGKDVELRCDPISGHTALYWYRQSLGQGLEFLIYFQGNSAPDKSGLPSDRFSAERTGGSVSTLTIQRTQQEDSAVYLCASSLGGGVETQYFGPGTRLLVL.

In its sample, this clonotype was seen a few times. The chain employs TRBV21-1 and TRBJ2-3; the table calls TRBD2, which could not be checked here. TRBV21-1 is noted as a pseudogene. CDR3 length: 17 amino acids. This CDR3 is CASSKGDSGGGTDTQYF. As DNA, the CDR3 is TGTGCCAGCAGCAAAGGAGATAGCGGGGGGGGCACAGATACGCAGTATTTT.

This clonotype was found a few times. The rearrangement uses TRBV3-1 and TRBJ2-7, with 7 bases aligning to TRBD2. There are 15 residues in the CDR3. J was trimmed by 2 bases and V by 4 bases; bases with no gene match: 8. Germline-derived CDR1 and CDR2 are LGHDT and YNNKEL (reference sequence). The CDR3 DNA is TGTGCCAGCAGCCCAGACGCGGGGGTTACCTACGAGCAGTACTTC. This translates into CASSPDAGVTYEQYF.

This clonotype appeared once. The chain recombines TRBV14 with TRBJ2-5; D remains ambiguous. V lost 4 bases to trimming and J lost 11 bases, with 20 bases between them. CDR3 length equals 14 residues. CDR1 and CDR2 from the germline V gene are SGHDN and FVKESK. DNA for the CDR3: TGTGCCAGCAGCCCCTCATTCGGCTCCGGAGAGCAGTACTTC. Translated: CASSPSFGSGEQYF.

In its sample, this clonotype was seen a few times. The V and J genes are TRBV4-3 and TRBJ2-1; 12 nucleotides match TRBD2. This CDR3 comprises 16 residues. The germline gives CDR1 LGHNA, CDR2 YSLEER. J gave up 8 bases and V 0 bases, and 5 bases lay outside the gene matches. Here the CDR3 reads CASSQDLLAGGDEQFF. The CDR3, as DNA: TGCGCCAGCAGCCAAGATCTCCTAGCGGGGGGGGATGAGCAGTTCTTC.

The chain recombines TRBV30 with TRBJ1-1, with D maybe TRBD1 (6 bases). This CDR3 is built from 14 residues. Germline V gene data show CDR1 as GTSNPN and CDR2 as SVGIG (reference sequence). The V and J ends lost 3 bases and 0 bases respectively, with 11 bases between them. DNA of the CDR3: TGTGCCTGGAGGGTGGGACACCTGAACACTGAAGCTTTCTTT. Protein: CAWRVGHLNTEAFF.

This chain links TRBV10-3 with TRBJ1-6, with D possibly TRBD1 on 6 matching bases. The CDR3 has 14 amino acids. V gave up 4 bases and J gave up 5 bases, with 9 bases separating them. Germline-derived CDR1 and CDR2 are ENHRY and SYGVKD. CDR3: CAISAAGDNSPLHF. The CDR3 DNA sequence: TGTGCCATCAGTGCGGCAGGGGATAATTCACCCCTCCACTTT.

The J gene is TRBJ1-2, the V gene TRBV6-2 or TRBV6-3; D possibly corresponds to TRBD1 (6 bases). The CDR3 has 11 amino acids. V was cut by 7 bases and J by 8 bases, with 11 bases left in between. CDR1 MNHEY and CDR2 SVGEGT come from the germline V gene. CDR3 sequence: CASNTGFGYTF. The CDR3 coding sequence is TGTGCCAGCAACACAGGGTTCGGCTACACCTTC.

CDR3 bases: TGTGCCAGCACGGGACAGGGGGTTTTTACTGGGGCCAACGTCCTGACTTTC. This translates into CASTGQGVFTGANVLTF. V gene TRBV27 combines with J gene TRBJ2-6; 11 bases are a match to TRBD1. CDR1 and CDR2 from the germline V gene are MNHEY and SMNVEV (reference sequence). The CDR3 has 17 amino acids. V dropped 7 bases and J dropped 2; count of bases not matched to a gene: 7.

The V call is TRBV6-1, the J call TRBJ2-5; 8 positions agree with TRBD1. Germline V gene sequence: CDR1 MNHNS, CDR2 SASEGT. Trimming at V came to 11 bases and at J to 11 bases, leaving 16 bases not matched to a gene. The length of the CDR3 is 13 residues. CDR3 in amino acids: CAGDNGQGFEQYF. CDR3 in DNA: TGTGCCGGTGACAACGGACAGGGTTTTGAGCAGTACTTC.

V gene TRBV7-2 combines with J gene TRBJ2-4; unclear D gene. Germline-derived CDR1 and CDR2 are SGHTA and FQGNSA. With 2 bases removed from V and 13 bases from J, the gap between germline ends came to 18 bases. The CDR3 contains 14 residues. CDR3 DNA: TGTGCCAGCAGCTTATTAATATCAACCTACAAGCAGTACTTC. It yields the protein CASSLLISTYKQYF.

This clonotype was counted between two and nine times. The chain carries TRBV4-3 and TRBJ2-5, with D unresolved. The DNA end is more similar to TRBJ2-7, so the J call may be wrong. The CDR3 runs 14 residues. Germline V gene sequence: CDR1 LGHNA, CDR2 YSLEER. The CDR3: CASSTHDGDYEQYF. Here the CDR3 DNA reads TGCGCCAGCAGCACCCATGACGGCGACTACGAGCAGTACTTC.

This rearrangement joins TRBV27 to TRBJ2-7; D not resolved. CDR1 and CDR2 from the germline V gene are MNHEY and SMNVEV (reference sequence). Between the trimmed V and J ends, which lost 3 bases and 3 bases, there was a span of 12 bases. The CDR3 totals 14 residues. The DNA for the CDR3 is TGTGCCAGCAGTTTTCGTAGGGATCGCTACGAGCAGTACTTC. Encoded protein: CASSFRRDRYEQYF.

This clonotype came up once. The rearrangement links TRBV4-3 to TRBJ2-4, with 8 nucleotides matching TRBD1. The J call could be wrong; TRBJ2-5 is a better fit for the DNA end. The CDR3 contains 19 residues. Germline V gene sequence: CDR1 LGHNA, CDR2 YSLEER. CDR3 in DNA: TGCGCCAGCAGCCAAGAAGGAAGCAGGGGGCGAGTGGAAGAAGAGACCCAGTACTTC. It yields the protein CASSQEGSRGRVEEETQYF.

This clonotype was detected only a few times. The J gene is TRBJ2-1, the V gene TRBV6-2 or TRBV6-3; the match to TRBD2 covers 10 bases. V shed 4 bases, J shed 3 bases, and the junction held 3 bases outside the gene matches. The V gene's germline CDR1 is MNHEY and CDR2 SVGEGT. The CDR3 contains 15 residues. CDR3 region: CASSFSSGGYNEQFF. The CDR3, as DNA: TGTGCCAGCAGTTTTTCTAGCGGGGGCTACAATGAGCAGTTCTTC.

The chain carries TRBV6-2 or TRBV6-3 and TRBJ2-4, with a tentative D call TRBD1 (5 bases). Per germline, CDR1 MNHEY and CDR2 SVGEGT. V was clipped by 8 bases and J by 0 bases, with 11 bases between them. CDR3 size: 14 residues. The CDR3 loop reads CASGPTGAKNIQYF. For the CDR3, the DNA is TGTGCCAGCGGACCCACAGGAGCCAAAAACATTCAGTACTTC.

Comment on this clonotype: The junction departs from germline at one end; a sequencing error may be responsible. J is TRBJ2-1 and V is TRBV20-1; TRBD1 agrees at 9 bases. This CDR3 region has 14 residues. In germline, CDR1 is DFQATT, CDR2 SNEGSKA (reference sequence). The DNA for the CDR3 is TGCAGTGCTCCCGAGGGGACAGGGAGTAATGTGCAGTTCTTC. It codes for CSAPEGTGSNVQFF.

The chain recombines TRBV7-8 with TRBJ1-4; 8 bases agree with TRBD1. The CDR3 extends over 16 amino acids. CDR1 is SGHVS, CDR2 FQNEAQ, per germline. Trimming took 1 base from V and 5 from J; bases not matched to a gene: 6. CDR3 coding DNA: TGTGCCAGCAGCTTAGGGGGAGCAGGGGGCAATGAAAAACTGTTTTTT. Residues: CASSLGGAGGNEKLFF.

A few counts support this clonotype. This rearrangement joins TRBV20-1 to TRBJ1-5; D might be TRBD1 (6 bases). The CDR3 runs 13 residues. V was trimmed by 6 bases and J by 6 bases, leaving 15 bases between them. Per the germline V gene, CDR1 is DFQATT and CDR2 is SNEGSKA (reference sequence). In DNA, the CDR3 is TGCAGTGCCCGCTGGGGGCAAGGTCAGCCCCAGCATTTT. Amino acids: CSARWGQGQPQHF.

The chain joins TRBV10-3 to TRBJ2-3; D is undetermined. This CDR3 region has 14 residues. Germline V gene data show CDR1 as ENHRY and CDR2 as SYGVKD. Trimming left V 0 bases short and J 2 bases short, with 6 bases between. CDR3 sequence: CAISESKDTDTQYF. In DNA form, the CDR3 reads TGTGCCATCAGTGAGTCGAAGGACACAGATACGCAGTATTTT.

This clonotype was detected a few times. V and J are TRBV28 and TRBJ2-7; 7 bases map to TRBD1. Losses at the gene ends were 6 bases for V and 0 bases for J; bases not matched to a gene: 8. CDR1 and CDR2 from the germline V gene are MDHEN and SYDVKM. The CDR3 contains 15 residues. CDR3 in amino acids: CASRRDSYSSYEQYF. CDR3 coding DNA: TGTGCCAGCAGAAGGGACAGTTATTCCTCCTACGAGCAGTACTTC. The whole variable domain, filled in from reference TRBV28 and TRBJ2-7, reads DVKVTQSSRYLVKRTGEKVFLECVQDMDHENMFWYRQDPGLGLRLIYFSYDVKMKEKGDIPEGYSVSREKKERFSLILESASTNQTSMYLCASRRDSYSSYEQYFGPGTRLTVT.

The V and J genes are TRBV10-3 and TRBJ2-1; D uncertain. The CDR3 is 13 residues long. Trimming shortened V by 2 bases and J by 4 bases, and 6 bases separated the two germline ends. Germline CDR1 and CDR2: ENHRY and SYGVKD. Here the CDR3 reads CAISESIYNEQFF. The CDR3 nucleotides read TGTGCCATCAGTGAGAGCATTTACAATGAGCAGTTCTTC.

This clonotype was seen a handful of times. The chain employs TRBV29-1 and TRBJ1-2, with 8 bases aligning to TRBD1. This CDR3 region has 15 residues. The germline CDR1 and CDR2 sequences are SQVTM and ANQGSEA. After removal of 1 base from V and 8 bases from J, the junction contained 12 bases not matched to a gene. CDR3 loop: CSVEATSTGVEGYTF. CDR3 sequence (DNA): TGCAGCGTTGAAGCCACCTCGACAGGGGTGGAAGGCTACACCTTC. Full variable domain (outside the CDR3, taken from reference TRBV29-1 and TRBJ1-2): SAVISQKPSRDICQRGTSLTIQCQVDSQVTMMFWYRQQPGQSLTLIATANQGSEATYESGFVIDKFPISRPNLTFSTLTVSNMSPEDSSIYLCSVEATSTGVEGYTFGSGTRLTVV.

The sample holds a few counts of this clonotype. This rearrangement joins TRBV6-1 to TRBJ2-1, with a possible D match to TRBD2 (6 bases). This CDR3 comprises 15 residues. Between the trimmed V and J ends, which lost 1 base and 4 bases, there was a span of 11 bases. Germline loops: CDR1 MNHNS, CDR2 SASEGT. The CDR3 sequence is CASSEEVAGYNEQFF. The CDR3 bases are TGTGCCAGCAGTGAAGAGGTGGCGGGATACAATGAGCAGTTCTTC.

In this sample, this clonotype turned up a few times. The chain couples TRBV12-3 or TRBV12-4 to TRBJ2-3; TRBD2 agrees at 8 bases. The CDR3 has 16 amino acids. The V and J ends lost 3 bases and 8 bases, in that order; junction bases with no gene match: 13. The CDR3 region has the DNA TGTGCCAGCAGTTTCAGCGGCGGGGGGCCGCCCGGTACGCAGTATTTT. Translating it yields CASSFSGGGPPGTQYF.

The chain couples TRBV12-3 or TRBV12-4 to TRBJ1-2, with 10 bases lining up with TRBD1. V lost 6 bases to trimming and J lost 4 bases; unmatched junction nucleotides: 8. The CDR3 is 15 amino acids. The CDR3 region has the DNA TGTGCCAGCAGCCCTGGGACAGGGGATACCTATGGCTACACCTTC. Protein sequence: CASSPGTGDTYGYTF.